This passage covers 8 T cell receptor beta chains from one sample sequenced in a study of radiation and T cells in renal cell carcinoma. Assay: immunoSEQ multiplex PCR; the TCRdb copy retains only in-frame clones and omits some. The sample has 25,000 to 40,000 clones; 81% are singletons. Time point indicated: blood 4 weeks post-SBRT, at nephrectomy. As to treatment: 15 Gy SBRT to primary tumor, nephrectomy 4 weeks later. The material sequenced was blood, taken from a patient whose treatment included radiotherapy and nephrectomy. The receptors were sampled from a man aged 60-69 years with renal cell carcinoma.

The rearrangement joins TRBV5-1 to TRBJ2-1, with TRBD2 matching 10 bases. There are 16 residues in the CDR3. The ends lost 0 bases at V and 2 bases at J; junction bases unmatched: 2. Per germline, CDR1 SGHRS and CDR2 YFSETQ. CDR3: CASSLGSGRAYNEQFF. The CDR3 nucleotides read TGCGCCAGCAGCTTGGGAAGCGGGAGGGCCTACAATGAGCAGTTCTTC.

The rearrangement links TRBV29-1 to TRBJ1-1, with TRBD1 as a possible D gene (5 bases). Germline V CDR1 and CDR2: SQVTM, ANQGSEA. V was clipped by 4 bases and J by 2 bases, with 14 bases between them. This CDR3 has 14 residues. CDR3 amino acids: CSVGNRGRNTEAFF. DNA of the CDR3: TGCAGCGTTGGTAATCGGGGCCGAAACACTGAAGCTTTCTTT.

This clone came up once. The V gene is TRBV12-5, the J gene TRBJ2-5; possibly TRBD1 or TRBD2 for D (5 bases each). Germline V lookup: CDR1 LGHNT, CDR2 FRNRAP. The CDR3 loop spans 15 amino acids. Trimming removed 5 bases from V and 7 bases from J, with 20 bases in between. The CDR3 is CASGAPGTAKGTQYF. DNA for the CDR3: TGTGCTAGTGGTGCACCCGGGACCGCAAAGGGGACCCAGTACTTC.

The V call is TRBV18, the J call TRBJ1-3; TRBD1 agrees at 8 bases. Per germline, CDR1 KGHSH and CDR2 LQKENI. The CDR3 extends over 16 amino acids. J gave up 1 base and V 6 bases, and 8 bases lay outside the gene matches. CDR3: CASSLGTGLSGNTIYF. The CDR3 bases are TGTGCCAGCTCTCTAGGGACAGGCTTATCTGGAAACACCATATATTTT.

This clone was recorded only once. The chain has TRBV19 and TRBJ1-1; D remains unclear. Looked up from germline, CDR1 is LNHDA and CDR2 is SQIVND (reference sequence). The CDR3 spans 14 residues. V was clipped by 7 bases and J by 5 bases, with 17 bases between them. CDR3 loop: CASNGGSANTEAFF. CDR3 in DNA: TGTGCCAGTAATGGTGGATCTGCGAATACTGAAGCTTTCTTT.

This clone came up once. The chain combines TRBV30 with TRBJ1-2, with a weak D call TRBD1 (6 bases). Germline CDR1 is GTSNPN and CDR2 is SVGIG (reference sequence). V was trimmed by 2 bases and J by 2 bases, leaving 12 bases between them. The length of the CDR3 is 14 residues. CDR3 protein: CAWSRGGFNYGYTF. CDR3 nucleotide sequence: TGTGCCTGGAGTAGGGGGGGCTTCAACTATGGCTACACCTTC.

The chain employs TRBV5-1 and TRBJ2-1, with D tentatively TRBD1 (6 bases). The V gene's germline CDR1 is SGHRS and CDR2 YFSETQ. The CDR3 totals 14 residues. V was shortened by 8 bases and J by 6 bases, with 18 bases between the two germline ends. In nucleotides, the CDR3 is TGCGCCAGTATGACAGGTGCTGGGGGCAATGAGCAGTTCTTC. Translation: CASMTGAGGNEQFF.

The chain combines TRBV18 with TRBJ2-1, with a tentative D call TRBD1 (5 bases). V was cut by 7 bases and J by 5 bases, with 12 bases left in between. The CDR3 spans 13 residues. The germline V gene encodes CDR1 KGHSH and CDR2 LQKENI. The CDR3 spells CASCLRADNEQFF. CDR3 sequence (DNA): TGTGCCAGCTGCCTCAGGGCGGACAATGAGCAGTTCTTC.